These 10 T cell receptor beta chains share one sample of origin, sequenced in a study of T-cell reconstitution after alpha-beta-depleted transplantation in children. Unique molecular identifiers tagged the TCRbeta library. TCRdb called the PCR reads again in MiXCR, with one record for every CDR3 protein. The repertoire holds 700,000 to 950,000 distinct CDR3 sequences, with about 16% as singletons. Here the sequenced sample was PBMCs, mostly from graft donor cells, taken 360 days after TCRalphabeta/CD19-depleted stem cell transplant. Source of these receptors: a male patient younger than 18 who had a stem cell transplant for acute lymphoblastic leukemia, so the T cells may come from the graft donor.

This clonotype occurred many times. The chain recombines TRBV11-1 with TRBJ1-1; D is unclear. CDR3 size: 15 residues. Per germline, CDR1 SGHAT and CDR2 FQDESV (reference sequence). Deletions cut 3 bases from V and 1 base from J, with 12 bases between. CDR3 nucleotide sequence: TGTGCCAGCAGCTTTTCGAGGCAGTCGAACACTGAAGCTTTCTTT. Encoded protein: CASSFSRQSNTEAFF.

This clonotype was counted between two and nine times. The DNA of the CDR3 is TGCAGCGTAGACGCCAGTGAAGGTGGCTACACCTTC. The encoded protein is CSVDASEGGYTF. The chain is built from TRBV29-1 and TRBJ1-2; no clear D gene. The CDR3 contains 12 residues. Trimming stripped 6 bases from V and 7 bases from J, with 15 bases between. Germline values: CDR1 SQVTM, CDR2 ANQGSEA. The full variable domain, in which reference TRBV29-1 and TRBJ1-2 provide the parts outside the CDR3, is SAVISQKPSRDICQRGTSLTIQCQVDSQVTMMFWYRQQPGQSLTLIATANQGSEATYESGFVIDKFPISRPNLTFSTLTVSNMSPEDSSIYLCSVDASEGGYTFGSGTRLTVV.

The J gene is TRBJ2-5, the V gene TRBV5-1; D may be TRBD1 or TRBD2 (5 bases each). The CDR3 runs 15 residues. Germline V gene data show CDR1 as SGHRS and CDR2 as YFSETQ. V dropped 0 bases and J dropped 4 bases, with 13 bases sitting between them. CDR3 in DNA: TGCGCCAGCAGCTTGGGGGGGACCCGGGGAGAGACCCAGTACTTC. It translates to CASSLGGTRGETQYF.

V is TRBV7-6 and J is TRBJ2-1; the D is unclear. The CDR3 consists of 16 residues. Trimming left V 0 bases short and J 0 bases short, with 9 bases between. Germline CDR1 is SGHVS and CDR2 is FNYEAQ. This CDR3 is CASSLAPGPSYNEQFF. CDR3 bases: TGTGCCAGCAGCTTAGCGCCAGGTCCCTCCTACAATGAGCAGTTCTTC.

In this sample, this clonotype turned up a few times. The V and J genes are TRBV19 and TRBJ2-3, with a weak D call TRBD1 (6 bases). This CDR3 is built from 12 residues. The V end was cut by 5 bases, the J end by 4 bases, with 7 bases between. Germline V gene sequence: CDR1 LNHDA, CDR2 SQIVND (reference sequence). The DNA for the CDR3 is TGTGCCAGTAGTTGGGGGCCAGATACGCAGTATTTT. The encoded protein is CASSWGPDTQYF.

This clonotype has a handful of counts. The chain links TRBV6-5 to TRBJ2-5, with D perhaps TRBD1 (5 bases). CDR1 and CDR2 (germline): MNHEY, SVGAGI. CDR3 length: 14 amino acids. The ends were cut back, 3 bases at V and 5 bases at J, with 13 bases in the middle. CDR3 residues: CASSYLGAGETQYF. The CDR3 region has the DNA TGTGCCAGCAGTTATTTAGGGGCAGGGGAGACCCAGTACTTC.

The CDR3 DNA follows: TGTGCCAGCAGTTTACGTTCGGGACACGTCTACAATGAGCAGTTCTTC. Translated, it gives CASSLRSGHVYNEQFF. The chain combines TRBV12-3 or TRBV12-4 with TRBJ2-1; TRBD1 is a possible D gene (6 bases). CDR3 length: 16 amino acids. V gave up 2 bases and J gave up 3 bases, with 14 bases separating them.

This clonotype has a handful of counts. The V gene is TRBV12-3 or TRBV12-4, the J gene TRBJ1-1; D unclear. The CDR3 has 12 amino acids. V lost 5 bases and J 5 bases, leaving 9 bases between the germline ends. This chain's CDR3 is CASSDPSTEAFF. The CDR3 bases are TGTGCCAGCAGTGACCCTAGTACTGAAGCTTTCTTT.

This clonotype showed up just once. The V and J genes are TRBV5-1 and TRBJ1-4; no reliable D call. The CDR3 contains 14 residues. V was clipped by 2 bases and J by 8 bases, with 13 bases between them. Germline CDR1 is SGHRS and CDR2 is YFSETQ. The CDR3 DNA reads TGCGCCAGCAGCTTTACCCAGGTCCCGGAAAAACTGTTTTTT. It codes for CASSFTQVPEKLFF.

This clonotype was counted many times. This chain links TRBV20-1 with TRBJ2-3; no clear D gene. Germline V gene sequence: CDR1 DFQATT, CDR2 SNEGSKA (reference sequence). The CDR3 covers 11 residues. The ends were cut back, 5 bases at V and 0 bases at J, with 3 bases in the middle. This CDR3 reads CSADSTDTQYF. The CDR3 DNA is TGCAGTGCTGATAGCACAGATACGCAGTATTTT.